This T cell receptor (beta chain) was identified during a study of human T cells and chemical hapten exposure. Noted time point: pre-sensitization, week 0. Treatment described: therapeutic diphenylcyclopropenone sensitization with weekly scalp DPC. General study findings and limits: Expanded TCRs produced significantly more large CDR3 similarity clusters than controls did. It should be noted that donors had alopecia, so their immune response may differ from healthy people's.

The authors' processing: Counts of TCRs in each sample centred on a median of around 100,000 and extended from around 24,000 to 710,000. TCRdb processed the RACE reads anew with MiXCR; each CDR3 protein has one entry. The V and J calls and clone size come from TCRdb's table, not from the authors' own analysis. This sample has 250,000 or so distinct CDR3 sequences, with approximately 8% found just once. The CDR3 has 13 amino acids. Germline-derived CDR1 and CDR2 are KGHSH and LQKENI. V lost 3 bases to trimming and J lost 7 bases, with 12 bases between them. This clonotype was picked up many times. Its target is not known.

This sample comprised whole blood, obtained in connection with sensitization to the hapten diphenylcyclopropenone (DPC). The V gene is TRBV18, the J gene TRBJ1-2; D is uncertain. This receptor was taken from a man between 18 and 35 years old with alopecia areata. Some clones in this sample may be carry-over from other donors' samples. Here the CDR3 reads CASSPTRSGGYTF. In nucleotides, the CDR3 is TGTGCCAGCTCACCTACCCGATCTGGTGGCTACACCTTC.